Below, one T cell receptor (beta chain) is given with its context. Generated by immunoSEQ multiplex PCR, the TCRdb table keeps only in-frame clones and is missing some. The sample carries 60,000 to 65,000 clones, over 60% recorded once. The source of the sample is a study of T cell responses to AZD1222 COVID-19 vaccine. V was clipped by 5 bases and J by 2 bases; unmatched bases: 13. CDR1 and CDR2 (germline): LNHDA, SQIVND (reference sequence). The CDR3 spans 19 residues. This TCR was sampled from an adult in good health. The chain links TRBV19 to TRBJ1-5, with 12 bases matching TRBD1. The specimen comprised peripheral blood, sampled on day 0 of AZD1222 vaccination. The CDR3 bases are TGTGCCAGTAGTCCCCGGGACAGGGGGCCATTCGGACGCAATCAGCCCCAGCATTTT. Its translation: CASSPRDRGPFGRNQPQHF.